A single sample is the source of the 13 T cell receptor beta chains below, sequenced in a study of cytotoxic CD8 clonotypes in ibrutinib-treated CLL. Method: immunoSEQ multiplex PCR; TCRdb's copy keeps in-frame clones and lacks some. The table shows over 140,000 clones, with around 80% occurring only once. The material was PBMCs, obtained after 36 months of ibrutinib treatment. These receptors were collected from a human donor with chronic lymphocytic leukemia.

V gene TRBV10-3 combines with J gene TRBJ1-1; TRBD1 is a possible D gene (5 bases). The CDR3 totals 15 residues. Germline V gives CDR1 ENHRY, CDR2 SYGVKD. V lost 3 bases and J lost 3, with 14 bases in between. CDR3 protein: CAISDMGVEDTEAFF. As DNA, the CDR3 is TGTGCCATCAGTGACATGGGGGTCGAGGACACTGAAGCTTTCTTT.

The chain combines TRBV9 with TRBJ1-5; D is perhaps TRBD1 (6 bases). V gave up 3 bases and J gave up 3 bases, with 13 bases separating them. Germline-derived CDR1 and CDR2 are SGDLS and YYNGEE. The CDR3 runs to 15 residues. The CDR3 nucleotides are TGTGCCAGCAGCGCCTATGGGGGCACCAATCAGCCCCAGCATTTT. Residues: CASSAYGGTNQPQHF.

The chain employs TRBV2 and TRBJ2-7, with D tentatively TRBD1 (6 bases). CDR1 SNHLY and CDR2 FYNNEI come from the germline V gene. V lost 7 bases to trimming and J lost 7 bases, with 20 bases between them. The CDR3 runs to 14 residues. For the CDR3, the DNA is TGTGCCAGCATCGGACAGCGTTCAGTTCGGGAGCAGTACTTC. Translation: CASIGQRSVREQYF. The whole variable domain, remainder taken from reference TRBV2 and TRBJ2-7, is EPEVTQTPSHQVTQMGQEVILRCVPISNHLYFYWYRQILGQKVEFLVSFYNNEISEKSEIFDDQFSVERPDGSNFTLKIRSTKLEDSAMYFCASIGQRSVREQYFGPGTRLTVT.

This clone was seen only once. The CDR3 region has the DNA TGTGCCAGCAGCCGCGGACTAGCGGGAGTGGATGAGCAGTTCTTC. The encoded protein is CASSRGLAGVDEQFF. The gene calls are TRBV7-3 and TRBJ2-1, with 13 bases that match TRBD2. V trimming: 5 bases; J trimming: 8 bases; junction bases outside the gene matches: 6. The CDR3 is 15 amino acids. Germline-derived CDR1 and CDR2 are SGHTA and FQGTGA. Full variable domain (missing parts from reference TRBV7-3 and TRBJ2-1): GAGVSQTPSNKVTEKGKYVELRCDPISGHTALYWYRQSLGQGPEFLIYFQGTGAADDSGLPNDRFFAVRPEGSVSTLKIQRTERGDSAVYLCASSRGLAGVDEQFFGPGTRLTVL.

The CDR3 DNA is TGTGCCAGCCGCCTGGGGAACACAGATACGCAGTATTTT. It specifies CASRLGNTDTQYF. The chain employs TRBV7-6 and TRBJ2-3, with unresolved D. Germline V gene data show CDR1 as SGHVS and CDR2 as FNYEAQ. Deletions cut 8 bases from V and 2 bases from J, with 11 bases between. This CDR3 region has 13 residues.

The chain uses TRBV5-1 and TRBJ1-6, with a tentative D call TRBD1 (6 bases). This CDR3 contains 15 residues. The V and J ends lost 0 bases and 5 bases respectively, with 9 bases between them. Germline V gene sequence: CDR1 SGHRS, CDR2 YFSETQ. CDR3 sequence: CASSLVDRDNSPLHF. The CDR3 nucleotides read TGCGCCAGCAGCTTGGTGGACAGAGATAATTCACCCCTCCACTTT.

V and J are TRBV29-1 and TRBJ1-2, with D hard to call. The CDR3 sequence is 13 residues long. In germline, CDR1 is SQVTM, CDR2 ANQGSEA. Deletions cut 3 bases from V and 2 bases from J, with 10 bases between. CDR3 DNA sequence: TGCAGCGTTGATCACCGGACGAACTATGGCTACACCTTC. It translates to CSVDHRTNYGYTF.

For the CDR3, the DNA is TGCAGCGTTGAAGGGACAGGTGCCACCTACGAGCAGTACTTC. Residues: CSVEGTGATYEQYF. The rearrangement uses TRBV29-1 and TRBJ2-7, with 7 bases fitting TRBD1. V trimming: 1 base; J trimming: 2 bases; junction bases outside the gene matches: 5. CDR1 SQVTM and CDR2 ANQGSEA come from the germline V gene. The CDR3 runs to 14 residues.

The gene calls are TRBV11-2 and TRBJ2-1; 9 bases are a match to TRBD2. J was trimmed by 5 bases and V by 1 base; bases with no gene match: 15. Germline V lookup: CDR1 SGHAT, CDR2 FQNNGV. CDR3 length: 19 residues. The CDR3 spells CASSLGWGTLAGSNNEQFF. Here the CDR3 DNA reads TGTGCCAGCAGCTTAGGTTGGGGTACTCTAGCGGGATCCAACAATGAGCAGTTCTTC. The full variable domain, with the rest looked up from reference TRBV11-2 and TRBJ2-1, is EAGVAQSPRYKIIEKRQSVAFWCNPISGHATLYWYQQILGQGPKLLIQFQNNGVVDDSQLPKDRFSAERLKGVDSTLKIQPAKLEDSAVYLCASSLGWGTLAGSNNEQFFGPGTRLTVL.

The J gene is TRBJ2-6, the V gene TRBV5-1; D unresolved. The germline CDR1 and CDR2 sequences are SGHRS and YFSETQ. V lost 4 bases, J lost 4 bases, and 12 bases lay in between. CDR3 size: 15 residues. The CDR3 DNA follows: TGCGCCAGCAGCCGAAGCGTACCGGGGGCCAACGTCCTGACTTTC. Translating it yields CASSRSVPGANVLTF. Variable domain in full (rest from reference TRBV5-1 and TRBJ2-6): KAGVTQTPRYLIKTRGQQVTLSCSPISGHRSVSWYQQTPGQGLQFLFEYFSETQRNKGNFPGRFSGRQFSNSRSEMNVSTLELGDSALYLCASSRSVPGANVLTFGAGSRLTVL.

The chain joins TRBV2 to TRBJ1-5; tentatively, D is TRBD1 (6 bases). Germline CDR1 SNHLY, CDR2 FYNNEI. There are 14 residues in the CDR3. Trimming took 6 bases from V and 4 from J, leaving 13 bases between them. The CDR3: CASSGQRENQPQHF. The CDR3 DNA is TGTGCCAGCAGCGGACAGAGGGAAAATCAGCCCCAGCATTTT.

The CDR3 sequence is CASSDLGGQPQHF. The CDR3, as DNA: TGTGCCAGCAGTGATCTGGGGGGACAGCCCCAGCATTTT. The genes are TRBV2 and TRBJ1-5; tentative D call: TRBD1 (5 bases). CDR3 length: 13 amino acids. Trimming cost V 3 bases and J 7 bases, with 10 bases left between them. The germline V gene has CDR1 SNHLY and CDR2 FYNNEI. Looking up the rest from reference TRBV2 and TRBJ1-5 gives the full variable domain: EPEVTQTPSHQVTQMGQEVILRCVPISNHLYFYWYRQILGQKVEFLVSFYNNEISEKSEIFDDQFSVERPDGSNFTLKIRSTKLEDSAMYFCASSDLGGQPQHFGDGTRLSIL.

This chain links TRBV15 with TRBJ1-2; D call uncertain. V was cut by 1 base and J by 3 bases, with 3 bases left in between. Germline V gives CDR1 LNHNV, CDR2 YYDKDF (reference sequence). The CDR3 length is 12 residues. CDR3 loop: CATSRADYGYTF. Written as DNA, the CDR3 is TGTGCCACCAGCAGAGCTGACTATGGCTACACCTTC.